These 5 T cell receptor beta chains originate from one sample sequenced in a study of identical twins. TCRdb used MiXCR to reprocess the 5' RACE reads, holding one entry per CDR3 protein. The sample consists of about 190,000 distinct CDR3 sequences, about 15% of them appearing once. These data were also filed under a second study, of T cells expressing NK-cell markers.

Sequenced material: CD8+ T cells sorted from blood. These receptors all stem from a woman in her late teens or twenties in good health.

V usage is TRBV12-3 or TRBV12-4 and J usage is TRBJ2-5; D remains ambiguous. Between the trimmed V and J ends, which lost 3 bases and 2 bases, there was a span of 10 bases. The CDR3 sequence is 14 residues long. DNA of the CDR3: TGTGCCAGCAGTTTCCCTGCAGCACAAGAGACCCAGTACTTC. Residues: CASSFPAAQETQYF.

The chain carries TRBV13 and TRBJ2-2, with 13 bases that match TRBD2. The V and J ends lost 4 bases and 4 bases, in that order; junction bases with no gene match: 6. Germline V gene data show CDR1 as PRHDT and CDR2 as FYEKMQ (reference sequence). There are 17 residues in the CDR3. The CDR3 nucleotides read TGTGCCAGCAGCTCTGGACTAGCGGGGGCCCTCACCGGGGAGCTGTTTTTT. Translation gives CASSSGLAGALTGELFF.

There are a few counts of this clonotype. CDR3 nucleotide sequence: TGTGCCAGCAGTTTAGACCGCTTCTCTAGCTCCTACGAGCAGTACTTC. Its translation: CASSLDRFSSSYEQYF. The genes are TRBV5-5 and TRBJ2-7; D ambiguous. The CDR3 spans 16 residues. Trimming took off 5 bases at V and 0 bases at J, with 18 bases between the two ends. In germline, CDR1 is SGHKS, CDR2 YYEKEE (reference sequence).

The chain carries TRBV27 and TRBJ2-7; unclear D gene. Germline CDR1 is MNHEY and CDR2 is SMNVEV (reference sequence). Trimming stripped 2 bases from V and 4 bases from J, with 12 bases between. The CDR3 extends over 14 amino acids. CDR3: CASSLLNSRYEQYF. The CDR3 nucleotides are TGTGCCAGCAGTTTACTAAACTCACGGTACGAGCAGTACTTC.

The chain joins TRBV11-3 to TRBJ1-1; 7 bases line up with TRBD1. The trim removed 5 bases at V and 3 bases at J, leaving 9 bases unmatched. The CDR3 is made up of 15 amino acids. CDR1 and CDR2 from the germline V gene are SGHNT and YENEEA. CDR3 sequence (DNA): TGTGCCAGCAGCCTACCGGACAGGACCCACACTGAAGCTTTCTTT. Encoded protein: CASSLPDRTHTEAFF.